This T cell receptor beta chain was recovered during a study of shared clonotypes between healthy human individuals. Study summary: The study enrolled a couple of women and three men aged 18 to 49. Per donor, three plates held CD4 naive cells, three held CD4 memory, two held CD8 naive and one held CD8 memory.

Trimming took 5 bases from V and 2 from J; bases not matched to a gene: 2. CDR3 length: 13 amino acids. The V gene's germline CDR1 is KGHSH and CDR2 LQKENI. The table came from immunoSEQ multiplex PCR; TCRdb's copy has only in-frame clones and leaves some out. The table lists some 550,000 clones, more than 95% of them singletons. This chain uses TRBV18 with TRBJ1-1; TRBD1 aligns across 7 bases. The sequence was collected from a woman aged 25 to 39 in good health. The sequenced sample consisted of naive CD4+ T cells sorted from blood. Subset described: CD45RA+ positively selected. The CDR3: CASSGTVNTEAFF. CDR3 coding DNA: TGTGCCAGCTCAGGGACAGTTAACACTGAAGCTTTCTTT.